This TCR beta chain was recovered during a study of blood T cell repertoires in COVID-19. About the study: Researchers got acute and convalescent COVID-19 samples from the United States, Italy and Spain.

Per the original methods: Amplification with reference gene primers provided the estimates of nucleated cell counts. Profiling relied on immunoSEQ multiplex PCR, and the TCRdb table lists in-frame clones only, not all of them. Clone size and V and J calls were adopted from that table, with D and trimming inferred from the DNA. The sample has about 27,000 clones, around 92% seen once. Source material: peripheral blood. The TCR originated in a human donor in a cohort sampled during active COVID-19.

The CDR3 loop is CASSLGHGVPLSNTIYF. CDR3 in DNA: TGTGCCAGCAGCTTAGGGCACGGGGTCCCTCTTTCAAACACCATATATTTT. The chain links TRBV7-6 to TRBJ1-3, with no clear D. The V gene's germline CDR1 is SGHVS and CDR2 FNYEAQ. V gave up 1 base and J gave up 6 bases, with 19 bases separating them. The length of the CDR3 is 17 residues.